What follows are 25 T cell receptor beta chains derived from one specimen sequenced in a study of OX40 agonist ivuxolimab in advanced cancers. Data came from immunoSEQ multiplex PCR; TCRdb stores just in-frame clones and leaves some out. Among fewer than 90,000 clones listed, approximately 86% were seen once. Sequenced material: CD4+ or CD8+ T cells sorted from blood, taken in a trial of the OX40 agonist ivuxolimab. These receptors came from an adult with an advanced solid tumor such as melanoma, head and neck, liver or kidney cancer.

V usage is TRBV2 and J usage is TRBJ2-3; D perhaps matches TRBD2 (6 bases). The CDR3 is made up of 17 amino acids. Trimming shortened V by 2 bases and J by 3 bases, and 18 bases separated the two germline ends. CDR1 is SNHLY and CDR2 is FYNNEI in the germline V gene. This CDR3 is CASSEILRGIDTDTQYF. The CDR3 DNA is TGTGCCAGCAGTGAAATATTACGGGGGATTGATACAGATACGCAGTATTTT. Full variable domain (rest looked up from reference TRBV2 and TRBJ2-3): EPEVTQTPSHQVTQMGQEVILRCVPISNHLYFYWYRQILGQKVEFLVSFYNNEISEKSEIFDDQFSVERPDGSNFTLKIRSTKLEDSAMYFCASSEILRGIDTDTQYFGPGTRLTVL.

This chain links TRBV19 with TRBJ2-5; 7 positions match TRBD2. The CDR3 is 17 amino acids. Unmatched junction bases numbered 17, after V lost 5 bases and J lost 5 bases. Germline V gene data show CDR1 as LNHDA and CDR2 as SQIVND (reference sequence). The CDR3 region is CASSSSPGTTQGETQYF. The CDR3, as DNA: TGTGCCAGTAGTTCCTCCCCCGGGACTACCCAAGGGGAGACCCAGTACTTC. Full variable domain (rest looked up from reference TRBV19 and TRBJ2-5): DGGITQSPKYLFRKEGQNVTLSCEQNLNHDAMYWYRQDPGQGLRLIYYSQIVNDFQKGDIAEGYSVSREKKESFPLTVTSAQKNPTAFYLCASSSSPGTTQGETQYFGPGTRLLVL.

The chain couples TRBV6-1 to TRBJ2-5; D gene unclear. Germline values: CDR1 MNHNS, CDR2 SASEGT. This CDR3 has 13 amino acids. V was clipped by 3 bases and J by 0 bases, with 5 bases between them. CDR3 nucleotides: TGTGCCAGCAGTGACCAGCACCAAGAGACCCAGTACTTC. This sequence encodes CASSDQHQETQYF.

This sequence joins TRBV5-4 and TRBJ1-2; the D is unclear. CDR3 length equals 14 residues. The germline V and J ends were trimmed by 1 base and 6 bases, with 13 bases remaining between them. The germline CDR1 and CDR2 sequences are SGHNT and YYREEE (reference sequence). The CDR3 protein is CASSLFEREDGYTF. The CDR3 DNA reads TGTGCCAGCAGCTTGTTTGAGAGGGAGGATGGCTACACCTTC.

The chain recombines TRBV11-2 with TRBJ1-1; possibly TRBD1 for D (6 bases). CDR1 and CDR2 from the germline V gene are SGHAT and FQNNGV. CDR3 length: 14 amino acids. Trimming took 4 bases from V and 5 from J, leaving 14 bases between them. The CDR3 region has the DNA TGTGCCAGCAGCTCCCTCAGGGGACGGACTGAAGCTTTCTTT. Translated: CASSSLRGRTEAFF.

The V call is TRBV6-4, the J call TRBJ2-5, with a possible D match to TRBD1 (7 bases). The CDR3 runs to 15 residues. The V end lost 4 bases, the J end lost 1 base, and 13 bases lay between the germline ends. Germline CDR1 reads MRHNA; CDR2 reads SNTAGT. The CDR3 sequence: CASSVSGGPQETQYF. The CDR3 nucleotides read TGTGCCAGCAGTGTCTCAGGGGGGCCCCAAGAGACCCAGTACTTC.

CDR3 sequence: CASSFQIPTDTQYF. The DNA of the CDR3 is TGTGCCAGCAGCTTTCAGATACCCACAGATACGCAGTATTTT. The chain carries TRBV11-2 and TRBJ2-3; D is unclear. This CDR3 region has 14 residues. Trimming took 3 bases from V and 2 from J, leaving 9 bases between them. CDR1 is SGHAT, CDR2 FQNNGV, per germline.

This clone has just a few counts. The chain employs TRBV9 and TRBJ1-3, with no clear D. The V gene lost 0 bases and the J gene lost 6 bases, with 10 bases spanning the gap. The CDR3 totals 14 residues. The germline V gene encodes CDR1 SGDLS and CDR2 YYNGEE. Written as DNA, the CDR3 is TGTGCCAGCAGCGTAGTAGGGCAAACAAACACCATATATTTT. It translates to CASSVVGQTNTIYF. Complete variable domain (other parts from reference TRBV9 and TRBJ1-3): DSGVTQTPKHLITATGQRVTLRCSPRSGDLSVYWYQQSLDQGLQFLIQYYNGEERAKGNILERFSAQQFPDLHSELNLSSLELGDSALYFCASSVVGQTNTIYFGEGSWLTVV.

V and J are TRBV19 and TRBJ2-2, with 7 bases fitting TRBD1. The germline V gene encodes CDR1 LNHDA and CDR2 SQIVND (reference sequence). The CDR3 totals 15 residues. Germline trimming cut 5 bases from V and 5 bases from J; bases unmatched to any gene: 8. CDR3 sequence (DNA): TGTGCCAGTAGTGGACAGGTCGTTATAACCGGGGAGCTGTTTTTT. The encoded protein is CASSGQVVITGELFF. Looking up the rest from reference TRBV19 and TRBJ2-2 gives the full variable domain: DGGITQSPKYLFRKEGQNVTLSCEQNLNHDAMYWYRQDPGQGLRLIYYSQIVNDFQKGDIAEGYSVSREKKESFPLTVTSAQKNPTAFYLCASSGQVVITGELFFGEGSRLTVL.

CDR3 residues: CASSPTASTDTQYF. In DNA, the CDR3 is TGCGCCAGCAGCCCGACAGCAAGCACAGATACGCAGTATTTT. This chain connects TRBV4-1 to TRBJ2-3; D possibly corresponds to TRBD1 (5 bases). With 4 bases removed from V and 0 bases from J, the gap between germline ends came to 8 bases. The CDR3 has 14 residues. Germline values: CDR1 MGHRA, CDR2 YSYEKL.

This chain links TRBV30 with TRBJ2-1, with D tentatively TRBD2 (5 bases). CDR1 is GTSNPN, CDR2 SVGIG, per germline (reference sequence). V lost 3 bases and J lost 10, with 10 bases in between. This CDR3 contains 11 residues. The CDR3 DNA follows: TGTGCCTGGAGCCGAGGAGGAGAGCAGTTCTTC. Translation: CAWSRGGEQFF.

The chain is built from TRBV7-3 and TRBJ1-2; 10 bases line up with TRBD1. The J segment lost 6 bases and the V segment lost 5 bases, leaving 9 bases of the junction unmatched. The CDR3 sequence is 15 residues long. In germline, CDR1 is SGHTA, CDR2 FQGTGA. The CDR3 sequence is CASSPRDRGTDGYTF. As DNA, the CDR3 is TGTGCCAGCAGCCCAAGGGACAGGGGTACGGATGGCTACACCTTC.

The chain combines TRBV5-6 with TRBJ2-7; 11 bases map to TRBD1. The CDR3 totals 14 residues. Germline CDR1 SGHDT, CDR2 YYEEEE. Germline trimming cut 3 bases from V and 2 bases from J; bases unmatched to any gene: 1. The CDR3 DNA reads as TGTGCCAGCAGCTCGGGACAGGGGGCCTACGAGCAGTACTTC. It specifies CASSSGQGAYEQYF. Drawing the rest from reference TRBV5-6 and TRBJ2-7, the complete variable domain is DAGVTQSPTHLIKTRGQQVTLRCSPKSGHDTVSWYQQALGQGPQFIFQYYEEEERQRGNFPDRFSGHQFPNYSSELNVNALLLGDSALYLCASSSGQGAYEQYFGPGTRLTVT.

This chain connects TRBV28 to TRBJ1-4; 7 nucleotides agree with TRBD1. Germline values: CDR1 MDHEN, CDR2 SYDVKM. The length of the CDR3 is 17 residues. V lost 6 bases and J lost 5; bases outside the gene matches: 15. This chain's CDR3 is CASRQTSLQGRNEKLFF. The CDR3 bases are TGTGCCAGCAGACAAACATCCTTACAGGGGAGGAATGAAAAACTGTTTTTT.

CDR3 residues: CASSHGTGSDQPQHF. CDR3 DNA sequence: TGCGCCAGCAGCCACGGGACAGGGTCGGATCAGCCCCAGCATTTT. The rearrangement joins TRBV5-1 to TRBJ1-5, with 9 positions matching TRBD1. The trim removed 4 bases at V and 5 bases at J, leaving 7 bases unmatched. The CDR3 runs to 15 residues. The germline CDR1 and CDR2 sequences are SGHRS and YFSETQ.

The V call is TRBV5-1, the J call TRBJ1-4, with unresolved D. The V gene's germline CDR1 is SGHRS and CDR2 YFSETQ. The CDR3 covers 14 residues. Between the trimmed V and J ends, which lost 10 bases and 3 bases, there was a span of 16 bases. CDR3 protein: CASRKERSNEKLFF. In DNA, the CDR3 is TGCGCCTCCCGAAAAGAACGGTCTAATGAAAAACTGTTTTTT.

CDR3 residues: CASSQGQVLSTDTQYF. In DNA form, the CDR3 reads TGCGCCAGCAGCCAGGGACAGGTTCTTAGCACAGATACGCAGTATTTT. The V and J genes are TRBV4-1 and TRBJ2-3; 8 bases are a match to TRBD1. The germline CDR1 and CDR2 sequences are MGHRA and YSYEKL. The V and J ends lost 3 bases and 0 bases, in that order; junction bases with no gene match: 5. This CDR3 is built from 16 residues.

The V call is TRBV28, the J call TRBJ2-2; D uncertain. Deletions cut 8 bases from V and 2 bases from J, with 6 bases between. The CDR3 runs 12 residues. Germline values: CDR1 MDHEN, CDR2 SYDVKM. The CDR3 region is CASPDNTGELFF. The CDR3 DNA reads as TGTGCCAGCCCGGACAACACCGGGGAGCTGTTTTTT.

The chain couples TRBV29-1 to TRBJ2-7; D unresolved. The germline V gene has CDR1 SQVTM and CDR2 ANQGSEA. CDR3 length: 12 amino acids. With 6 bases removed from V and 0 bases from J, the gap between germline ends came to 9 bases. The CDR3 nucleotides read TGCAGCGTACTAACGGTCTCCTACGAGCAGTACTTC. Translating gives CSVLTVSYEQYF.

The rearrangement joins TRBV11-1 to TRBJ1-2, with D hard to call. From germline, CDR1 is SGHAT and CDR2 FQDESV (reference sequence). V lost 4 bases to trimming and J lost 8 bases, with 14 bases between them. The CDR3 is 13 residues long. The CDR3 bases are TGTGCCAGCAGCTCCACCCCCCCAACCGGCTACACCTTC. Protein product: CASSSTPPTGYTF.

The V and J genes are TRBV7-2 and TRBJ2-3; 10 bases match TRBD2. Germline V gene lookup returns CDR1 SGHTA and CDR2 FQGNSA. The trim removed 2 bases at V and 2 bases at J, leaving 7 bases unmatched. The CDR3 extends over 17 amino acids. The CDR3 coding sequence is TGTGCCAGCAGCTTATCCCATAGCGGGGGGCTCACAGATACGCAGTATTTT. Its protein product is CASSLSHSGGLTDTQYF. Full variable domain (remainder filled in from reference TRBV7-2 and TRBJ2-3): GAGVSQSPSNKVTEKGKDVELRCDPISGHTALYWYRQSLGQGLEFLIYFQGNSAPDKSGLPSDRFSAERTGGSVSTLTIQRTQQEDSAVYLCASSLSHSGGLTDTQYFGPGTRLTVL.

V gene TRBV5-1 combines with J gene TRBJ2-2; maybe TRBD2 (6 bases). From germline, CDR1 is SGHRS and CDR2 YFSETQ. The ends were cut back, 0 bases at V and 7 bases at J, with 13 bases in the middle. This CDR3 comprises 15 residues. This CDR3 reads CASSLVTGADGELFF. The CDR3 DNA reads TGCGCCAGCAGCTTGGTAACGGGAGCGGACGGGGAGCTGTTTTTT.

The V call is TRBV18, the J call TRBJ2-7, with 10 positions matching TRBD2. The CDR3 sequence is 13 residues long. The V gene's germline CDR1 is KGHSH and CDR2 LQKENI. The junction had 9 bases not matched to a gene; V was cut back by 6 bases and J by 10 bases. The CDR3 nucleotides read TGTGCCAGCTCGCCGAGCGGGAGGGCCGATCAGTACTTC. It encodes CASSPSGRADQYF.

The chain uses TRBV29-1 and TRBJ1-3; D call uncertain. This CDR3 comprises 12 residues. The V gene lost 3 bases and the J gene lost 4 bases, with 7 bases spanning the gap. Germline assignment: CDR1 SQVTM and CDR2 ANQGSEA. CDR3 amino acids: CSVETVGNTIYF. The CDR3 DNA reads TGCAGCGTTGAGACCGTCGGAAACACCATATATTTT.

This rearrangement joins TRBV21-1 to TRBJ2-5; the table's D gene call, TRBD2, was not cross checked with the DNA. TRBV21-1 is assigned pseudogene status. The CDR3 totals 19 residues. The CDR3 is CASSKEGVRLAGGWETQYF. CDR3 DNA: TGTGCCAGCAGCAAAGAAGGGGTTAGGCTAGCGGGAGGCTGGGAGACCCAGTACTTC.